This T cell receptor (beta chain) is drawn from a study of T-cell memory formation after mild COVID-19. This clonotype came up a few times. The antigen is undetermined. TCRdb re-analysed the 5' RACE reads in MiXCR, keeping a single row per CDR3 protein. The data contain under 400,000 distinct CDR3 sequences, under 25% of them singletons. Points from the study as a whole: Cross-reactive memory appears to have joined, as suggested by some responding clones showing up in pre-infection memory.

The sample consisted of PBMCs or a T cell subset sorted from them (not recorded which). The clonotype was recovered from an adult woman who had mild COVID-19 (a few samples of this study predate the infection). Cell type and time point are not known.

CDR3 protein: CASSQDRGDTNQPQHF. DNA of the CDR3: TGTGCCAGCAGCCAAGATAGGGGGGACACTAATCAGCCCCAGCATTTT. The chain has TRBV3-1 and TRBJ1-5, with D perhaps matching TRBD1 (6 bases). This CDR3 region has 16 residues. The V gene lost 0 bases and the J gene lost 4 bases, with 13 bases spanning the gap. CDR1 is LGHDT and CDR2 is YNNKEL in the germline V gene (reference sequence).